The T cell receptor beta chain described here comes from a study of blood T cell repertoires in COVID-19. The protocol was immunoSEQ multiplex PCR, while the TCRdb copy is restricted to in-frame clones and leaves out a portion. The sample lists fewer than 200,000 clones, 70% to 85% occurring once. Trimming removed 2 bases at V and 1 base at J, with 11 bases between. The CDR3 covers 15 residues. The germline CDR1 and CDR2 sequences are LGHDT and YNNKEL (reference sequence). The specimen sequenced was peripheral blood. V is TRBV3-1 (or the pseudogene TRBV3-2) and J is TRBJ1-1, with unresolved D. This receptor was identified in a human donor in a cohort sampled during active COVID-19. The CDR3 reads CASSQPGRRNTEAFF. CDR3 nucleotide sequence: TGTGCCAGCAGCCAACCGGGAAGGAGGAACACTGAAGCTTTCTTT.